The 25 T cell receptor beta chains listed next were all sequenced from one sample in a study of brain T cells in children with intractable seizures. Sequencing used immunoSEQ multiplex PCR; TCRdb keeps in-frame clones, though not all of them. The sample has hundreds of thousands of clones; roughly 92% are singletons. Time point defined: blood from clinic visit 5 months post-surgery; TSC patient then seizure free. This material consisted of peripheral blood, taken roughly 5 months after surgery. The receptors come from a boy younger than two with tuberous sclerosis and intractable seizures.

This clone occurred once. The chain recombines TRBV28 with TRBJ1-4; D uncertain. This CDR3 has 15 amino acids. Germline V gene data show CDR1 as MDHEN and CDR2 as SYDVKM. Trimming shortened V by 3 bases and J by 5 bases, and 13 bases separated the two germline ends. In DNA form, the CDR3 reads TGTGCCAGCAGTTTGTCGGTGGGTAAGAATGAAAAACTGTTTTTT. It specifies CASSLSVGKNEKLFF.

V and J are TRBV19 and TRBJ2-1; 12 bases map to TRBD2. The V and J ends lost 3 bases and 7 bases, in that order; junction bases with no gene match: 10. There are 17 residues in the CDR3. Germline V CDR1 and CDR2: LNHDA, SQIVND (reference sequence). The CDR3 sequence is CASSMTTSGRSSNEQFF. In DNA form, the CDR3 reads TGTGCCAGTAGTATGACGACTAGCGGGAGATCATCGAATGAGCAGTTCTTC.

The V gene is TRBV6-6, the J gene TRBJ1-2, with D unclear. Trimming took off 0 bases at V and 4 bases at J, with 12 bases between the two ends. The CDR3 consists of 15 residues. Germline lookup yields CDR1 MNHNY and CDR2 SVGAGI (reference sequence). CDR3 DNA sequence: TGTGCCAGCAGTTACTCAGACATAAGGTCCTATGGCTACACCTTC. It is translated as CASSYSDIRSYGYTF.

V usage is TRBV25-1 and J usage is TRBJ1-2, with D possibly TRBD1 on 5 matching bases. The V gene lost 5 bases and the J gene lost 4 bases, with 17 bases spanning the gap. Germline lookup yields CDR1 MGHDK and CDR2 SYGVNS. The CDR3 runs to 15 residues. The CDR3 DNA sequence: TGTGCCAGCAGTTCAGGATCATGGGGGAGCTATGGCTACACCTTC. Translating gives CASSSGSWGSYGYTF.

This clone was picked up one time. The chain recombines TRBV3-1 (or the pseudogene TRBV3-2) with TRBJ2-7, with TRBD2 identical over 7 bases. The length of the CDR3 is 16 residues. The germline gives CDR1 LGHDT, CDR2 YNNKEL (reference sequence). With 0 bases clipped from V and 4 bases from J, the junction kept 9 bases outside the gene matches. CDR3: CASSQESQRGPYEQYF. The CDR3 DNA follows: TGTGCCAGCAGCCAAGAGAGCCAGCGGGGTCCGTACGAGCAGTACTTC.

The chain recombines TRBV7-8 with TRBJ1-1; the match to TRBD1 covers 7 bases. This CDR3 is built from 15 residues. Losses at the gene ends were 5 bases for V and 5 bases for J; bases not matched to a gene: 11. Germline assignment: CDR1 SGHVS and CDR2 FQNEAQ. CDR3 in amino acids: CASSPRQGWKTEAFF. DNA of the CDR3: TGTGCCAGCAGCCCCCGACAGGGTTGGAAGACTGAAGCTTTCTTT.

The chain combines TRBV7-9 with TRBJ2-1, with 16 bases matching TRBD2. With V trimmed by 4 bases and J by 6 bases, 12 bases remained unmatched. CDR1 and CDR2 (germline): SEHNR, FQNEAQ (reference sequence). The CDR3 length is 19 residues. The DNA for the CDR3 is TGTGCCAGCAGCTCTCTGGCGGGACTAGCGGGAGGGGGTTTCAATGAGCAGTTCTTC. Translating gives CASSSLAGLAGGGFNEQFF. Combining the CDR3 with reference TRBV7-9 and TRBJ2-1 gives the whole variable domain DTGVSQNPRHKITKRGQNVTFRCDPISEHNRLYWYRQTLGQGPEFLTYFQNEAQLEKSRLLSDRFSAERPKGSFSTLEIQRTEQGDSAMYLCASSSLAGLAGGGFNEQFFGPGTRLTVL.

The chain uses TRBV27 and TRBJ2-5; D perhaps matches TRBD2 (5 bases). Germline lookup yields CDR1 MNHEY and CDR2 SMNVEV (reference sequence). This CDR3 comprises 15 residues. V gave up 4 bases and J gave up 4 bases, with 16 bases separating them. CDR3 region: CASSSFLAGLETQYF. The CDR3, as DNA: TGTGCCAGCAGTTCTTTCTTGGCGGGCTTAGAGACCCAGTACTTC.

This chain joins TRBV21-1 and TRBJ2-5; TRBD2, the D gene given by the table, was not confirmed from the DNA. TRBV21-1 counts as a pseudogene. The CDR3 totals 14 residues. The CDR3 sequence is CASSHMKKRETQYF. The CDR3 DNA sequence: TGTGCCAGCAGTCACATGAAGAAGCGGGAGACCCAGTACTTC.

The chain couples TRBV29-1 to TRBJ1-4; 9 bases line up with TRBD1. Germline loops: CDR1 SQVTM, CDR2 ANQGSEA. The CDR3 extends over 15 amino acids. The V segment lost 0 bases and the J segment 8 bases; nucleotides outside the gene matches: 7. The CDR3 loop is CSVEEGTGMKEKLFF. In DNA, the CDR3 is TGCAGCGTTGAAGAGGGGACAGGGATGAAAGAAAAACTGTTTTTT.

The chain recombines TRBV6-6 with TRBJ2-1; D not resolved. Trimming cost V 8 bases and J 10 bases, with 27 bases left between them. Looked up from germline, CDR1 is MNHNY and CDR2 is SVGAGI (reference sequence). The CDR3 contains 16 residues. The CDR3 nucleotides are TGTGCCAGCTTGGGCCCGGCGTCGGGCCGTCTAGGAGAGCAGTTCTTC. The encoded protein is CASLGPASGRLGEQFF.

Regarding this clone: One end of the junction fails to match germline, which may point to a read error. Other nucleotide sequences from this sample produce the same CDR3. J is TRBJ1-1 and V is TRBV11-2; D unresolved. The V gene's germline CDR1 is SGHAT and CDR2 FQNNGV. CDR3 length: 13 residues. CDR3 bases: TGTGCCAGCAGCCTAGACCGCAACACTGAAGCTTTCTTT. The encoded protein is CASSLDRNTEAFF.

This clone was counted a single time. The rearrangement links TRBV6-1 to TRBJ1-5; D gene unclear. The V gene lost 3 bases and the J gene lost 14 bases, with 20 bases spanning the gap. CDR1 and CDR2 from the germline V gene are MNHNS and SASEGT. This CDR3 has 14 amino acids. The CDR3 bases are TGTGCCAGCAGTGAGGATATCAGCCAGGCCCCGAAGCATTTT. It yields the protein CASSEDISQAPKHF.

J is TRBJ2-7 and V is TRBV7-8, with 8 bases matching TRBD1. Trimming removed 3 bases from V and 3 bases from J; junction bases left unmatched: 4. Germline CDR1 reads SGHVS; CDR2 reads FQNEAQ. This CDR3 spans 14 amino acids. The CDR3 here is CASSFGTGSYEQYF. CDR3 DNA: TGTGCCAGCAGCTTCGGGACAGGAAGCTACGAGCAGTACTTC.

The V and J genes are TRBV15 and TRBJ1-1; 8 bases map to TRBD1. The ends lost 1 base at V and 6 bases at J; junction bases unmatched: 10. The CDR3 runs to 16 residues. Germline lookup yields CDR1 LNHNV and CDR2 YYDKDF (reference sequence). This chain's CDR3 is CATSRGGGTGASEAFF. For the CDR3, the DNA is TGTGCCACCAGCAGAGGTGGAGGGACAGGAGCCTCTGAAGCTTTCTTT. Using reference TRBV15 and TRBJ1-1 for the parts outside the CDR3, the full variable domain is DAMVIQNPRYQVTQFGKPVTLSCSQTLNHNVMYWYQQKSSQAPKLLFHYYDKDFNNEADTPDNFQSRRPNTSFCFLDIRSPGLGDTAMYLCATSRGGGTGASEAFFGQGTRLTVV.

The rearrangement uses TRBV24-1 and TRBJ1-5; no definite D call. Trimming pared 3 bases from V and 5 bases from J, leaving 4 bases between. Germline CDR1 reads KGHDR; CDR2 reads SFDVKD. The CDR3 runs 12 residues. CDR3 nucleotides: TGTGCCACCAGTGATCGGGATCAGCCCCAGCATTTT. This gives the protein CATSDRDQPQHF.

Here the CDR3 reads CAWSVRGARGHNTEAFF. The DNA for the CDR3 is TGTGCCTGGAGTGTAAGGGGGGCAAGGGGACACAACACTGAAGCTTTCTTT. The genes are TRBV30 and TRBJ1-1; possibly TRBD1 for D (6 bases). Trimming left V 0 bases short and J 2 bases short, with 19 bases between. CDR1 is GTSNPN, CDR2 SVGIG, per germline (reference sequence). CDR3 length equals 17 residues.

The chain combines TRBV18 with TRBJ2-7; 10 bases agree with TRBD1. The CDR3 totals 17 residues. Trimming took 3 bases from V and 2 from J; bases not matched to a gene: 10. Germline V gives CDR1 KGHSH, CDR2 LQKENI. CDR3 nucleotides: TGTGCCAGCTCACCCCCGAAAACCGGGACAGGGGCCTACGAGCAGTACTTC. Translated: CASSPPKTGTGAYEQYF.

V is TRBV24-1 and J is TRBJ2-2; D not certain. Per germline, CDR1 KGHDR and CDR2 SFDVKD. With 1 base removed from V and 6 bases from J, the gap between germline ends came to 5 bases. The CDR3 is 13 residues long. CDR3 DNA sequence: TGTGCCACCAGTGATTTTGTTCCCGGGGAGCTGTTTTTT. Its translation: CATSDFVPGELFF.

The chain has TRBV24-1 and TRBJ2-1; D call uncertain. This CDR3 comprises 17 residues. Germline loops: CDR1 KGHDR, CDR2 SFDVKD. Trimming shortened V by 2 bases and J by 4 bases, and 17 bases separated the two germline ends. The CDR3 nucleotides are TGTGCCACCAGTGATTCCCGACACCAACCACCTTACAATGAGCAGTTCTTC. It translates to CATSDSRHQPPYNEQFF.

This chain links TRBV11-2 with TRBJ1-1, with D uncertain. V was shortened by 0 bases and J by 2 bases, with 1 base between the two germline ends. The CDR3 runs 12 residues. Germline CDR1 is SGHAT and CDR2 is FQNNGV. The CDR3 DNA is TGTGCCAGCAGCTTAGACAACACTGAAGCTTTCTTT. Residues: CASSLDNTEAFF.

The chain combines TRBV4-2 with TRBJ1-4; 8 bases fit TRBD1. The CDR3 is 14 amino acids. V shed 6 bases, J shed 7 bases, and the junction held 7 bases outside the gene matches. Germline V gene data show CDR1 as LGHNA and CDR2 as YNFKEQ. For the CDR3, the DNA is TGTGCCAGCAGGGATCGACAGGGGTCTGAAAAACTGTTTTTT. It encodes CASRDRQGSEKLFF.

The chain employs TRBV7-6 and TRBJ1-1; 11 nucleotides agree with TRBD1. Trimming took 1 base from V and 11 from J; bases not matched to a gene: 12. Germline-derived CDR1 and CDR2 are SGHVS and FNYEAQ. There are 16 residues in the CDR3. The CDR3 DNA reads TGTGCCAGCAGCTTAGAAGGTTGGACAGGGGGCGCGGGTGCTTTCTTT. Translated, it gives CASSLEGWTGGAGAFF.

The chain employs TRBV5-6 and TRBJ2-5; 10 bases fit TRBD1. The trim removed 4 bases at V and 5 bases at J, leaving 8 bases unmatched. The CDR3 contains 15 residues. Germline V gene lookup returns CDR1 SGHDT and CDR2 YYEEEE. The CDR3, as DNA: TGTGCCAGCAGCCCCGGGACAGGGGTTAGGGAGACCCAGTACTTC. It is translated as CASSPGTGVRETQYF.

The chain recombines TRBV7-9 with TRBJ2-3; D unresolved. With 7 bases removed from V and 0 bases from J, the gap between germline ends came to 8 bases. Germline V gene data show CDR1 as SEHNR and CDR2 as FQNEAQ (reference sequence). The CDR3 contains 13 residues. The CDR3 DNA sequence: TGTGCCAGCAACCTGAGGAGCACAGATACGCAGTATTTT. Residues: CASNLRSTDTQYF.